Following are 2 T cell receptor beta chains from one sample sequenced in a study of Graves' ophthalmopathy and Graves' hyperthyroidism. The TCR beta CDR3 regions underwent amplification from RNA transcripts. An opening RT-PCR round employed HTBI primers and preceded a second-round multiplex PCR. TCRdb re-called the multiplex PCR reads through MiXCR, storing one row per CDR3 protein. The repertoire holds 200,000 to 250,000 distinct CDR3 sequences, with around 45% as singletons. Specimen: peripheral blood. These receptor sequences come from an adult man with Graves' ophthalmopathy.

A few counts support this clonotype. The V and J genes are TRBV20-1 and TRBJ1-5; D is unclear. V dropped 4 bases and J dropped 4 bases, with 14 bases sitting between them. CDR1 is DFQATT and CDR2 is SNEGSKA in the germline V gene (reference sequence). The CDR3 loop spans 14 amino acids. This chain's CDR3 is CSAKSGLGNQPQHF. As DNA, the CDR3 is TGCAGTGCTAAGAGCGGACTTGGGAATCAGCCCCAGCATTTT.

The V gene is TRBV2, the J gene TRBJ1-5, with D hard to call. This CDR3 has 14 amino acids. Germline V gene lookup returns CDR1 SNHLY and CDR2 FYNNEI. CDR3 nucleotide sequence: TGTGCTAGAGATCTCGCAGACCGTAATCAGCCCCAGCATTTT. Translating gives CARDLADRNQPQHF.